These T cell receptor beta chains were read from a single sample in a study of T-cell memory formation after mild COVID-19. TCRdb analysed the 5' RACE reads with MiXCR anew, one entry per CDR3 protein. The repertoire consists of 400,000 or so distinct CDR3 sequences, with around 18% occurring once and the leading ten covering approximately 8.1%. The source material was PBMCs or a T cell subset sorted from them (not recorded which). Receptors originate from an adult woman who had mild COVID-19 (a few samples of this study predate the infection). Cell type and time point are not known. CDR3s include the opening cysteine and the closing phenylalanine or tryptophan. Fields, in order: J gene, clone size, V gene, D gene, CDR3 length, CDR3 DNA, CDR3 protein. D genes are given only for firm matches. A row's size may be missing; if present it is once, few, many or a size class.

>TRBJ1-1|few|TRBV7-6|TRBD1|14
TGTGCCAGCAGCCGCCGGACAGGGGCCACTGAAGCTTTCTTT
CASSRRTGATEAFF
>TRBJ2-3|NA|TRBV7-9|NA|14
TGTGCCAGCAGCTTAGCGCTGAGACCAGATACGCAGTATTTT
CASSLALRPDTQYF
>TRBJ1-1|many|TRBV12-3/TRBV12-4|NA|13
TGCGCCAGCAGCCTGGGTCGAGGCACTGAAGCTTTCTTT
CASSLGRGTEAFF
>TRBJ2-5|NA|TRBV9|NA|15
TGTGCCAGCAACAGACGGAGCGGACCTCAAGAGACCCAGTACTTC
CASNRRSGPQETQYF
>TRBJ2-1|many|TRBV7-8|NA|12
TGTGCCAGCAGCCGGGGAAACAATGAGCAGTTCTTC
CASSRGNNEQFF
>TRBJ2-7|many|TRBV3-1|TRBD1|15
TGTGCCAGCAGCCTCCAGGGACAGGGGAGAAACGAGCAGTACTTC
CASSLQGQGRNEQYF
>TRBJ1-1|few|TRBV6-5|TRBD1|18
TGTGCCAGCAAACCAACCCTGGACAGGGGGGCGGGAGGTAGTGAAGCTTTCTTT
CASKPTLDRGAGGSEAFF
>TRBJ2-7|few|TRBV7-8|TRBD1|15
TGTGCCAGCAGCCTTGGACAGGGCGCGATCTACGAGCAGTACTTC
CASSLGQGAIYEQYF
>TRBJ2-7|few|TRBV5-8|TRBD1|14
TGTGCCAGCATCAGACAGGGGGAGAAGTACGAGCAGTACTTC
CASIRQGEKYEQYF
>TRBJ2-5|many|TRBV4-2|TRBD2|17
TGTGCCAGCAGCCAAGAGGGGACTAGCGGGGGGGTGAAGACCCAGTACTTC
CASSQEGTSGGVKTQYF